The 30 T cell receptor beta chains listed next were all sequenced from one sample in a study of control samples from healthy donors and cancer patients. Assay: immunoSEQ multiplex PCR; the TCRdb copy retains only in-frame clones and omits some. The table lists roughly 74,000 clones, roughly 93% of them singletons. The sequencing input was blood. The receptors stem from a woman between 18 and 30 years old in good health.

The chain joins TRBV6-5 to TRBJ1-2; D ambiguous. CDR3 length: 13 residues. The germline V and J ends were trimmed by 10 bases and 7 bases, with 19 bases remaining between them. CDR1 is MNHEY, CDR2 SVGAGI, per germline. CDR3 region: CANQLRVPCGYTF. Written as DNA, the CDR3 is TGTGCCAACCAGTTACGCGTCCCCTGTGGCTACACCTTC.

The chain carries TRBV4-3 and TRBJ2-3; D is unresolved. Trimming removed 1 base at V and 4 bases at J, with 9 bases between. The CDR3 is 14 amino acids. Germline CDR1 reads LGHNA; CDR2 reads YSLEER. CDR3 residues: CASSQVGEADTQYF. The CDR3 nucleotides are TGCGCCAGCAGCCAAGTAGGAGAGGCAGATACGCAGTATTTT.

The CDR3 region is CASSQVTGQPQHF. The DNA of the CDR3 is TGCGCCAGCAGCCAGGTGACTGGTCAGCCCCAGCATTTT. The chain combines TRBV4-1 with TRBJ1-5; D ambiguous. This CDR3 spans 13 amino acids. Germline CDR1 and CDR2: MGHRA and YSYEKL. Trimming left V 3 bases short and J 6 bases short, with 9 bases between.

This chain links TRBV24-1 with TRBJ1-2; D gene uncertain. V dropped 0 bases and J dropped 4 bases, with 8 bases sitting between them. The CDR3 length is 14 residues. The germline V gene has CDR1 KGHDR and CDR2 SFDVKD. As DNA, the CDR3 is TGTGCCACCAGTGATTTGAGGCAGACCTATGGCTACACCTTC. It specifies CATSDLRQTYGYTF.

This chain connects TRBV6-2 or TRBV6-3 to TRBJ1-5; 10 positions agree with TRBD1. The CDR3 is 16 residues long. Trimming at V came to 5 bases and at J to 7 bases, leaving 11 bases not matched to a gene. The V gene's germline CDR1 is MNHEY and CDR2 SVGEGT. The CDR3 region has the DNA TGTGCCAGCAGTCTACCCGACAGGGGGCCTACCCAGCCCCAGCATTTT. It encodes CASSLPDRGPTQPQHF.

J is TRBJ1-2 and V is TRBV29-1, with D unresolved. Trimming took off 4 bases at V and 7 bases at J, with 10 bases between the two ends. Germline values: CDR1 SQVTM, CDR2 ANQGSEA. This CDR3 is built from 11 residues. CDR3: CSVVGTGGYTF. The CDR3 DNA reads as TGCAGCGTTGTCGGAACGGGTGGCTACACCTTC. Together with reference TRBV29-1 and TRBJ1-2, the CDR3 gives the full variable domain: SAVISQKPSRDICQRGTSLTIQCQVDSQVTMMFWYRQQPGQSLTLIATANQGSEATYESGFVIDKFPISRPNLTFSTLTVSNMSPEDSSIYLCSVVGTGGYTFGSGTRLTVV.

The J gene is TRBJ2-7, the V gene TRBV9; 10 bases are a match to TRBD2. V dropped 0 bases and J dropped 3; count of bases not matched to a gene: 3. The CDR3 spans 15 residues. The V gene's germline CDR1 is SGDLS and CDR2 YYNGEE. The CDR3 DNA reads as TGTGCCAGCAGCGTAGCCCTAGCGGGGGTCTACGAGCAGTACTTC. As protein: CASSVALAGVYEQYF.

The gene calls are TRBV7-8 and TRBJ1-3; D is possibly TRBD1 (6 bases). The CDR3 consists of 17 residues. V lost 5 bases, J lost 0 bases, and 17 bases lay in between. Germline CDR1 and CDR2: SGHVS and FQNEAQ. CDR3: CASSGPGHPDSGNTIYF. CDR3 DNA sequence: TGTGCCAGCAGCGGACCGGGACACCCAGACTCTGGAAACACCATATATTTT.

The J gene is TRBJ2-7, the V gene TRBV5-1; 15 bases align to TRBD2. Trimming took 3 bases from V and 0 from J; bases not matched to a gene: 10. The CDR3 runs 19 residues. Germline CDR1 SGHRS, CDR2 YFSETQ. This CDR3 reads CASSSGLAGGFFPSYEQYF. The CDR3 region has the DNA TGCGCCAGCAGCTCGGGACTAGCGGGAGGATTCTTTCCCTCCTACGAGCAGTACTTC.

The chain links TRBV7-9 to TRBJ2-1; D is undetermined. Trimming stripped 1 base from V and 10 bases from J, with 8 bases between. Germline V gives CDR1 SEHNR, CDR2 FQNEAQ (reference sequence). CDR3 length: 12 amino acids. The CDR3 bases are TGTGCCAGCAGCTTAGTGCCCATCGAGCAGTTCTTC. Its translation is CASSLVPIEQFF.

The chain recombines TRBV24-1 with TRBJ2-1, with 8 nucleotides matching TRBD1. The CDR3 has 14 residues. The junction had 7 bases not matched to a gene; V was cut back by 7 bases and J by 6 bases. The germline V gene encodes CDR1 KGHDR and CDR2 SFDVKD. The CDR3 region is CATSRTGIGNEQFF. Written as DNA, the CDR3 is TGTGCCACCAGCCGGACAGGGATCGGCAATGAGCAGTTCTTC.

The V and J genes are TRBV7-9 and TRBJ1-2; D call uncertain. V lost 4 bases and J lost 5, with 14 bases in between. The CDR3 consists of 14 residues. The germline CDR1 and CDR2 sequences are SEHNR and FQNEAQ (reference sequence). CDR3 bases: TGTGCCAGCAGCTCCACTCCGCGATCTTATGGCTACACCTTC. It is translated as CASSSTPRSYGYTF.

The chain employs TRBV6-5 and TRBJ2-3; 9 bases match TRBD1. This CDR3 spans 14 amino acids. V shed 9 bases, J shed 2 bases, and the junction held 6 bases outside the gene matches. Germline CDR1 MNHEY, CDR2 SVGAGI. The CDR3 loop reads CARTRDRVTDTQYF. CDR3 nucleotide sequence: TGTGCCAGGACCCGGGACAGGGTCACAGATACGCAGTATTTT.

This clone appeared a single time. The chain combines TRBV3-1 (or the pseudogene TRBV3-2) with TRBJ1-1, with D maybe TRBD1 (5 bases). V gave up 5 bases and J gave up 3 bases, with 16 bases separating them. Germline V gives CDR1 LGHDT, CDR2 YNNKEL (reference sequence). This CDR3 comprises 15 residues. CDR3 residues: CASSSFGAPDTEAFF. The CDR3 coding sequence is TGTGCCAGCAGCTCCTTCGGGGCCCCTGACACTGAAGCTTTCTTT.

The rearrangement joins TRBV28 to TRBJ2-2, with D maybe TRBD1 (5 bases). Trimming took off 2 bases at V and 5 bases at J, with 27 bases between the two ends. Germline CDR1 reads MDHEN; CDR2 reads SYDVKM. This CDR3 comprises 20 residues. CDR3 DNA sequence: TGTGCCAGCAGTTTAACAGGAACCCCAACACACACGATCCAGACCGGGGAGCTGTTTTTT. This codes for CASSLTGTPTHTIQTGELFF.

The CDR3: CASSLDSSGRAAGYNEQFF. The CDR3 DNA follows: TGTGCCAGCAGCTTAGATTCTAGCGGGAGGGCAGCAGGCTACAATGAGCAGTTCTTC. The chain links TRBV11-2 to TRBJ2-1; 12 bases are a match to TRBD2. This CDR3 has 19 amino acids. Looked up from germline, CDR1 is SGHAT and CDR2 is FQNNGV. With V trimmed by 0 bases and J by 3 bases, 9 bases remained unmatched. Based on the CDR3 plus reference TRBV11-2 and TRBJ2-1, the full variable domain is EAGVAQSPRYKIIEKRQSVAFWCNPISGHATLYWYQQILGQGPKLLIQFQNNGVVDDSQLPKDRFSAERLKGVDSTLKIQPAKLEDSAVYLCASSLDSSGRAAGYNEQFFGPGTRLTVL.

The V call is TRBV28, the J call TRBJ1-2; D unresolved. Germline CDR1 reads MDHEN; CDR2 reads SYDVKM. The CDR3 is 10 amino acids. Trimming pared 11 bases from V and 7 bases from J, leaving 11 bases between. CDR3 sequence: CAVGWGGYTF. The DNA of the CDR3 is TGTGCCGTGGGGTGGGGTGGCTACACCTTC.

The CDR3 DNA reads TGTGCCAGCAAGGGGATTGCGCGGGGGGTTCCCGGGGAGCTGTTTTTT. Translated, it gives CASKGIARGVPGELFF. The genes are TRBV2 and TRBJ2-2; 8 nucleotides line up with TRBD2. This CDR3 is 16 amino acids long. Germline CDR1 SNHLY, CDR2 FYNNEI. The V and J ends lost 7 bases and 6 bases, in that order; junction bases with no gene match: 13.

V is TRBV12-5 and J is TRBJ2-3; the match to TRBD1 covers 9 bases. V shed 5 bases and J 5 bases; nucleotides not matched to a gene: 8. The CDR3 contains 15 residues. Per the germline V gene, CDR1 is LGHNT and CDR2 is FRNRAP. This chain's CDR3 is CASGKTGGSQDTQYF. The CDR3 region has the DNA TGTGCTAGTGGTAAAACAGGGGGCTCTCAAGATACGCAGTATTTT.

The rearrangement uses TRBV6-5 and TRBJ2-3; D perhaps matches TRBD2 (6 bases). This CDR3 has 13 residues. CDR1 MNHEY and CDR2 SVGAGI come from the germline V gene. The V and J ends lost 7 bases and 4 bases respectively, with 12 bases between them. CDR3 amino acids: CASKFGTSDTQYF. The CDR3 nucleotides read TGTGCCAGCAAATTCGGGACTTCAGATACGCAGTATTTT.

In regard to this clone: Germline and junction disagree at one end, which may indicate a read error. This chain links TRBV7-7 with TRBJ2-5, with 9 bases fitting TRBD2. This CDR3 spans 14 amino acids. CDR1 SSHAT and CDR2 FNYEAQ come from the germline V gene (reference sequence). CDR3 nucleotide sequence: TGTGCTAGCAAGAAGGGACTAGCAGAAGAGACCCAGTACTTC. It is translated as CASKKGLAEETQYF.

The chain carries TRBV7-8 and TRBJ2-5; 10 nucleotides match TRBD2. The CDR3 contains 18 residues. V dropped 2 bases and J dropped 1; count of bases not matched to a gene: 10. Germline loops: CDR1 SGHVS, CDR2 FQNEAQ. CDR3 protein: CASSLLVIPSGGQETQYF. In DNA form, the CDR3 reads TGTGCCAGCAGCTTACTGGTTATTCCTAGCGGGGGCCAAGAGACCCAGTACTTC.

The V call is TRBV28, the J call TRBJ1-5, with D possibly matching TRBD1 (5 bases). V gave up 3 bases and J gave up 2 bases, with 11 bases separating them. Germline CDR1 reads MDHEN; CDR2 reads SYDVKM. This CDR3 has 15 amino acids. Written as DNA, the CDR3 is TGTGCCAGCAGTTTGTTTGGGGGGGGCAATCAGCCCCAGCATTTT. This gives the protein CASSLFGGGNQPQHF.

The genes are TRBV15 and TRBJ1-1; 7 nucleotides match TRBD1. The CDR3 spans 15 residues. The germline gives CDR1 LNHNV, CDR2 YYDKDF (reference sequence). Trimming removed 5 bases from V and 4 bases from J; junction bases left unmatched: 10. For the CDR3, the DNA is TGTGCCACCAGCTACTCGAGGGAGGGGGCCACTGAAGCTTTCTTT. Protein: CATSYSREGATEAFF.

The chain carries TRBV6-4 and TRBJ2-3, with 11 bases lining up with TRBD2. J gave up 4 bases and V 3 bases, and 3 bases lay outside the gene matches. This CDR3 is 15 amino acids long. Germline values: CDR1 MRHNA, CDR2 SNTAGT. The CDR3 region is CASSEVAGGPDTQYF. For the CDR3, the DNA is TGTGCCAGCAGTGAAGTAGCGGGGGGGCCAGATACGCAGTATTTT.

The chain employs TRBV5-1 and TRBJ2-1, with 8 bases fitting TRBD2. Unmatched junction bases numbered 4, after V lost 4 bases and J lost 10 bases. Germline lookup yields CDR1 SGHRS and CDR2 YFSETQ. The CDR3 is 12 residues long. The CDR3 DNA reads TGCGCCAGCAGCCCTGGGACTAGGGAGCAGTTCTTC. Translated, it gives CASSPGTREQFF.

This clone was observed once. This chain links TRBV6-5 with TRBJ1-2; D ambiguous. The CDR3 is made up of 14 amino acids. The V gene lost 2 bases and the J gene lost 0 bases, with 7 bases spanning the gap. Germline values: CDR1 MNHEY, CDR2 SVGAGI. The CDR3 DNA sequence: TGTGCCAGCAGTTACCGAGGATCTAACTATGGCTACACCTTC. Protein sequence: CASSYRGSNYGYTF.

This clone was seen once. The rearrangement uses TRBV5-1 and TRBJ2-4; 8 nucleotides align to TRBD2. The junction had 9 bases not matched to a gene; V was cut back by 6 bases and J by 1 base. Looked up from germline, CDR1 is SGHRS and CDR2 is YFSETQ. This CDR3 spans 16 amino acids. CDR3 sequence (DNA): TGCGCCAGCACCCCCGGGGGGGGGCCGGCCAAAAACATTCAGTACTTC. It yields the protein CASTPGGGPAKNIQYF.

The V gene is TRBV9, the J gene TRBJ2-2, with TRBD1 matching over 10 bases. Trimming removed 4 bases from V and 6 bases from J; junction bases left unmatched: 9. The length of the CDR3 is 16 residues. Germline V gives CDR1 SGDLS, CDR2 YYNGEE. DNA for the CDR3: TGTGCCAGCAGCCCCCGGACAGGGGGAAAGGCCGGGGAGCTGTTTTTT. Protein sequence: CASSPRTGGKAGELFF.

This clone was picked up a small number of times. The V and J genes are TRBV5-1 and TRBJ1-4, with D unresolved. The CDR3 contains 15 residues. V gave up 1 base and J gave up 7 bases, with 14 bases separating them. CDR1 SGHRS and CDR2 YFSETQ come from the germline V gene. The CDR3 here is CASSLSQPVGEKLFF. CDR3 DNA sequence: TGCGCCAGCAGCTTGAGTCAGCCAGTCGGTGAAAAACTGTTTTTT. Using reference TRBV5-1 and TRBJ1-4 for the parts outside the CDR3, the full variable domain is KAGVTQTPRYLIKTRGQQVTLSCSPISGHRSVSWYQQTPGQGLQFLFEYFSETQRNKGNFPGRFSGRQFSNSRSEMNVSTLELGDSALYLCASSLSQPVGEKLFFGSGTQLSVL.